Shown below are 15 T cell receptor delta chains from a single sample sequenced in a study of gamma delta lymphoproliferative disorders and STAT genes. TCRdb reanalysed the multiplex PCR reads with CATT. Of under 5,000 delta-chain clones listed, roughly 1% are singletons. The receptor sequences were amplified from genomic DNA of peripheral blood mononuclear cells. The sample was blood. These receptors were collected from a human donor in good health.

This clone was detected a few times. A read error likely explains this, since a far larger clone differs by one base. Other nucleotide sequences from this sample produce the same CDR3. The chain recombines TRDV1 with TRDJ1, with 8 bases fitting TRDD3. The CDR3 sequence is 20 residues long. In germline, CDR1 is TSWWSYY, CDR2 QGS. The J segment lost 0 bases and the V segment lost 6 bases, leaving 21 bases of the junction unmatched. The CDR3 nucleotides are TGTGCTCTTGGCGTTCCCCTTCATACTGGGGGTCCCTTATACACCGATAAACTCATCTTT. This translates into CALGVPLHTGGPLYTDKLIF.

This clone is large in the sample. Different DNA sequences within this sample yield the same CDR3. J is TRDJ1 and V is TRDV1; 12 bases match TRDD3. The V gene end was trimmed by 9 bases and the J gene end by 0 bases; junction bases not matched to a gene: 20. In germline, CDR1 is TSWWSYY, CDR2 QGS. The CDR3 extends over 20 amino acids. CDR3 protein: CALDALAYWGIPSYTDKLIF. The CDR3 DNA reads TGTGCTCTCGACGCACTGGCCTACTGGGGGATACCCTCGTACACCGATAAACTCATCTTT.

This clone was recorded a few times. A far larger clone lies a single base away; this is likely a read error. J is TRDJ1 and V is TRDV2; the match to TRDD3 covers 8 bases. Germline loops: CDR1 GEAIGNYY, CDR2 EKD. This CDR3 region has 20 residues. V lost 3 bases to trimming and J lost 3 bases; unmatched junction nucleotides: 23. The DNA for the CDR3 is TGTGCCTGTGACCCCGTTCCTTCCCAGGGATACGCGAAGGCCCCCGATAAACTCATCTTT. This translates into CACDPVPSQGYAKAPDKLIF.

Notes on this clone: This is likely an artifact of a read error, given a far larger clone one base away. Other DNA sequences from this sample encode an identical CDR3 as well. The chain joins TRDV2 to TRDJ1; 7 nucleotides match TRDD3. Per germline, CDR1 GEAIGNYY and CDR2 EKD. The CDR3 extends over 17 amino acids. CDR3 nucleotides: TGTGCCTGTGACACCGTTACCCCTGGGGGTTACACCGATAAACTCATTTTT. Its translation: CACDTVTPGGYTDKLIF.

With regard to this clone: This likely stems from a read error, as it lies one base from a far larger clone. This specimen includes other DNA sequences encoding the same CDR3. This chain links TRDV2 with TRDJ1; D is unresolved. The CDR3 totals 17 residues. The germline V gene has CDR1 GEAIGNYY and CDR2 EKD. Written as DNA, the CDR3 is TGCGCCTGTGATCGACTGATAGAGGGAGGGAGCACCGATAAACTCATCTTT. Encoded protein: CACDRLIEGGSTDKLIF.

This clone was found a few times. TCRdb pairs this DNA with a much larger clone's protein that differs at residue 14, likely a read error; the protein shown was translated from the DNA. V usage is TRDV2 and J usage is TRDJ1; the match to TRDD3 covers 7 bases. The CDR3 has 17 residues. CDR1 is GEAIGNYY and CDR2 is EKD in the germline V gene. CDR3 bases: TGTGCCTGTGACACCGTTACCCCTGGGGGTTACACCGATAGACTCATCTTT. Residues: CACDTVTPGGYTDRLIF.

Notes on this clone: The protein held in TCRdb is that of a much larger clone and does not match this DNA's translation at residue 16, likely because of a read error; the protein shown is translated from the DNA. This chain connects TRDV3 to TRDJ1, with 8 bases fitting TRDD3. CDR1 is TVYSNPD, CDR2 GDNSRS, per germline (reference sequence). CDR3 size: 18 residues. The CDR3 is CAFPFRLPWGYHSDKFIF. DNA for the CDR3: TGTGCCTTTCCCTTCCGACTCCCCTGGGGATACCATTCCGATAAATTCATCTTT.

This clone was detected only a few times. A far larger clone is just one base off, so this is likely a read error. This chain uses TRDV2 with TRDJ1; a weak D match, TRDD3 (5 bases). This CDR3 is built from 23 residues. Germline loops: CDR1 GEAIGNYY, CDR2 EKD. Between the trimmed V and J ends, which lost 0 bases and 0 bases, there was a span of 34 bases. This chain's CDR3 is CACDTVTSLGVGDPQTYTDKLIF. The CDR3, as DNA: TGTGCCTGTGACACCGTGACGTCTTTAGGGGTCGGGGACCCACAAACATACACCGATAAACTCATCTTT.

This clone has just a few counts. The protein recorded in TCRdb matches a much larger clone and deviates from this DNA's translation at residue 10, suggesting a read error; the protein here is obtained by translating the DNA. The chain joins TRDV2 to TRDJ1; D might be TRDD3 (5 bases). Germline assignment: CDR1 GEAIGNYY and CDR2 EKD. With 0 bases removed from V and 0 bases from J, the gap between germline ends came to 22 bases. This CDR3 has 19 amino acids. The chain's CDR3 is CACDTVSAGNIPYTDKLIF. In DNA, the CDR3 is TGTGCCTGTGACACCGTCTCGGCTGGGAATATTCCGTACACCGATAAACTCATCTTT.

A few counts support this clone. The mismatch at residue 13 between this DNA's translation and the TCRdb protein of a much larger clone likely reflects a read error; the protein shown is translated from the DNA. V is TRDV2 and J is TRDJ1; 8 bases fit TRDD3. Losses at the gene ends were 3 bases for V and 3 bases for J; bases not matched to a gene: 17. Germline CDR1 reads GEAIGNYY; CDR2 reads EKD. This CDR3 spans 18 amino acids. The CDR3 nucleotides read TGTGCCTGTGACCCTACTGGGGGCTATCAATCGTACGCCGATAAACTCATCTTT. It encodes CACDPTGGYQSYADKLIF.

A few counts support this clone. A single base is all that separates this from a far larger clone, so a read error is likely. The same CDR3 can be traced to other DNA sequences in this sample. The CDR3 region has the DNA TGTGCCTGCGACCCAGTACTGGGGGACAGCTCCTGGGACACCCGACAGATGTTTTTC. Its protein is CACDPVLGDSSWDTRQMFF. This rearrangement joins TRDV2 to TRDJ3; 9 bases align to TRDD3. Germline lookup yields CDR1 GEAIGNYY and CDR2 EKD. The CDR3 covers 19 residues. J was trimmed by 0 bases and V by 7 bases; bases with no gene match: 12.

This clone was seen more than once but under ten times. TCRdb's protein for this DNA is that of a much larger clone and differs from the translation at residue 9, likely a read error; the protein shown is the DNA translation. The rearrangement links TRDV2 to TRDJ1; 7 bases are a match to TRDD3. With 0 bases clipped from V and 2 bases from J, the junction kept 8 bases outside the gene matches. The CDR3 contains 16 residues. Germline V lookup: CDR1 GEAIGNYY, CDR2 EKD. CDR3 loop: CACDTLGGWYTDKLIF. CDR3 DNA: TGTGCCTGTGACACCCTCGGGGGATGGTATACCGATAAACTCATCTTT.

This clone has just a few counts. This DNA translates differently at residue 10 from the TCRdb protein, which is that of a much larger clone; a read error is likely, and the protein shown is the DNA's own translation. The chain joins TRDV1 to TRDJ1; maybe TRDD2 (6 bases). The V and J ends lost 4 bases and 6 bases respectively, with 21 bases between them. This CDR3 has 16 amino acids. Germline CDR1 reads TSWWSYY; CDR2 reads QGS. CDR3 DNA: TGTGCTCTTGGGGGCCCCCTTCTTCCTGAGGGACATAAACTCATCTTT. Amino acids: CALGGPLLPEGHKLIF.

This clone was counted a few times. This DNA translates differently at residue 4 from the TCRdb protein, which is that of a much larger clone; a read error is likely, and the protein shown is the DNA's own translation. The chain links TRAV29/DV5 to TRDJ1, with 9 bases fitting TRDD3. This CDR3 spans 18 amino acids. CDR1 and CDR2 (germline): NSMFDY, ISSIKDK. Germline trimming cut 4 bases from V and 0 bases from J; bases unmatched to any gene: 16. The DNA of the CDR3 is TGTGCAGCAGGCGCAACCCCCGTACTGGGGGAAAACACCGATAAACTCATCTTT. Translating gives CAAGATPVLGENTDKLIF.

Only a few counts were recorded for this clone. The junction shows a germline mismatch at one end, possibly a read error. The chain employs TRDV2 and TRDJ3; D possibly corresponds to TRDD3 (6 bases). There are 18 residues in the CDR3. Germline V gives CDR1 GEAIGNYY, CDR2 EKD. The CDR3 loop is CAYDTAGASSWDTQQMFF. In DNA, the CDR3 is TGTGCCTATGACACCGCTGGGGCGAGCTCCTGGGACACCCAACAGATGTTTTTC.